The clone carrying this T cell receptor (beta chain) was seen once. The data originate from a study of T cell changes during pregnancy in multiple sclerosis. V dropped 5 bases and J dropped 3 bases, with 17 bases sitting between them. The CDR3 covers 15 residues. Germline V CDR1 and CDR2: GTSNPN, SVGIG (reference sequence). The repertoire was sequenced with immunoSEQ multiplex PCR; TCRdb's copy has only in-frame clones and lacks some. Among 34,000 or so clones, about nine tenths were seen once, and the ten largest hold under 15%. The chain joins TRBV30 to TRBJ1-3, with TRBD1 as a possible D gene (5 bases). This TCR was recovered from a female donor with multiple sclerosis, enrolled in a pregnancy study. The sequencing used CD8+ T cells from peripheral blood mononuclear cells, collected in the first trimester of pregnancy. The CDR3 protein is CAWPEGVCGGNTIYF. As DNA, the CDR3 is TGTGCCTGGCCAGAAGGGGTGTGCGGTGGAAACACCATATATTTT.